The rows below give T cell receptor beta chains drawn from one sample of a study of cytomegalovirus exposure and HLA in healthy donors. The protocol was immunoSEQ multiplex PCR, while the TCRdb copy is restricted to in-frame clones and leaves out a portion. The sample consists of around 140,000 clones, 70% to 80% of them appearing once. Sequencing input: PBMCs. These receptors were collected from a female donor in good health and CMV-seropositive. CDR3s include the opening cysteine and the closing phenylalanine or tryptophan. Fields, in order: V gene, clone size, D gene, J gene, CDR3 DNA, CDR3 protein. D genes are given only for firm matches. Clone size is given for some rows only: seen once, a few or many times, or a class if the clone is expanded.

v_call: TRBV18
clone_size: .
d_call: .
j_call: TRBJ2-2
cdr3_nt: TGTGCCAGCTCTTTGGCCCCAGGGCAGACCGGGGAGCTGTTTTTT
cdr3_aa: CASSLAPGQTGELFF

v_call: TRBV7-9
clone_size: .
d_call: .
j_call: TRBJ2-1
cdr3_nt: TGTGCCAGCACCAAAACCGAGTCTCGACTAGGGGAGCAGTTCTTC
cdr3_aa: CASTKTESRLGEQFF

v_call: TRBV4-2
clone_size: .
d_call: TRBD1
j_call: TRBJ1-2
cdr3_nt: TGTGCCAGCAGCCAAGATTTCGGACAGGAGCCCAACTATGGCTACACCTTC
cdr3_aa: CASSQDFGQEPNYGYTF

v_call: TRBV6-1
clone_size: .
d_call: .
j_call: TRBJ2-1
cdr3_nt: TGTGCCAGCAGTGAACTACAGTACAATGAGCAGTTCTTC
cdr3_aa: CASSELQYNEQFF

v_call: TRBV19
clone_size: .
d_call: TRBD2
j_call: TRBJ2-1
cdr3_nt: TGTGCCAGTAGTCCTCGGACTAGCCGTAATGAGCAGTTCTTC
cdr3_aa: CASSPRTSRNEQFF

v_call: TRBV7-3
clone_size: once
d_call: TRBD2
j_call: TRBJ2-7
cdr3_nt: TGTGCCAGCAGCCCGGGGGGGGAGGGTCACGAGCAGTACTTC
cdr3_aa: CASSPGGEGHEQYF

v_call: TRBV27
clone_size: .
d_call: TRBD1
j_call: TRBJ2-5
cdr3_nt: TGTGCCAGCAGTCCCCGGGACAGACAAGAGACCCAGTACTTC
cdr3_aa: CASSPRDRQETQYF

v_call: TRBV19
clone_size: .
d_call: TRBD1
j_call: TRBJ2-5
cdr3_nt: TGTGCCAGTAAAGGACAGGGACGCGAGACCCAGTACTTC
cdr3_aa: CASKGQGRETQYF

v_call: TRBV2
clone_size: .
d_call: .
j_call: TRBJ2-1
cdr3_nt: TGTGCCAGCAGTTTTTTAGATGAGCAGTTCTTC
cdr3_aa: CASSFLDEQFF

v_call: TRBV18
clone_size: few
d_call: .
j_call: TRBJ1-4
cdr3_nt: TGTGCCAGCTCTCATTTTTTCGTGAAGGGAGATGAAAAACTGTTTTTT
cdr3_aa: CASSHFFVKGDEKLFF

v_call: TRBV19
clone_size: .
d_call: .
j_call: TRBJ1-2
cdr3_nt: TGTGCCAGTAAGAAGGAGGGGAACTATGGCTACACCTTC
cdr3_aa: CASKKEGNYGYTF

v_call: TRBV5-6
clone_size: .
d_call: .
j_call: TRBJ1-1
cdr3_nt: TGTGCCAGCAGCTTTTCTAGGAATTTGGCTTTCTTT
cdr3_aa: CASSFSRNLAFF

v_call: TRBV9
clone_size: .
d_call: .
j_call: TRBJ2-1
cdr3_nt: TGTGCCAGCAGCGGAAGCGGAGAGGGCCCCTACAATGAGCAGTTCTTC
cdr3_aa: CASSGSGEGPYNEQFF

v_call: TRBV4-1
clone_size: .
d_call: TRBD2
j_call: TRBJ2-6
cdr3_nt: TGCGCCAGCAGCCAAGCGGAGGGACTATGGTCTGGGGCCAACGTCCTGACTTTC
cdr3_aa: CASSQAEGLWSGANVLTF

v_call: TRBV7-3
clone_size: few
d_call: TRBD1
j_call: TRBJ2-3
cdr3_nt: TGTGCCAGCAGCCCCACAGGGGGCGGCACAGATACGCAGTATTTT
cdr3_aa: CASSPTGGGTDTQYF

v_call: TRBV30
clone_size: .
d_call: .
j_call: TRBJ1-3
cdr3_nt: TGTGCCTGGAGTAGCCAGGGCGGGAGCTCTGGAAACACCATATATTTT
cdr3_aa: CAWSSQGGSSGNTIYF

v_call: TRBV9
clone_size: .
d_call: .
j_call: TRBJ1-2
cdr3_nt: TGTGCCAGCAGCCCCAGTGCTAACTATGGCTACACCTTC
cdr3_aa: CASSPSANYGYTF

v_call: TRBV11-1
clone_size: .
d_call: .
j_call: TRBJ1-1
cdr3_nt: TGTGCCAGCAGCCGAATTGGGGCCGACAGGTTCTCTTTCTTT
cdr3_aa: CASSRIGADRFSFF

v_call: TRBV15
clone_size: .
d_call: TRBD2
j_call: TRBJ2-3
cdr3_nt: TGTGCCACCAGCACGCGAACTAGCGGGGCGGCAGATACGCAGTATTTT
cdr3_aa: CATSTRTSGAADTQYF

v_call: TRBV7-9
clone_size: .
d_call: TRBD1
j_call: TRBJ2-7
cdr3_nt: TGTGCCAGCAGTGCTAACCGGGACAGCCAGTACGAGCAGTACTTC
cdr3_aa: CASSANRDSQYEQYF

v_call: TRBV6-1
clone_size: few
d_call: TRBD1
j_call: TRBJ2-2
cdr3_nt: TGTGCCAGCAGAACCGGGACAGGGGACACCGGGGAGCTGTTTTTT
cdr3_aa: CASRTGTGDTGELFF

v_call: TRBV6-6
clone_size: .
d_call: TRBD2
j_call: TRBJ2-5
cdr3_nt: TGTGCCAGCAGTTCCGGTCAGCGGGGGGGCTCGGAGACCCAGTACTTC
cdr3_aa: CASSSGQRGGSETQYF

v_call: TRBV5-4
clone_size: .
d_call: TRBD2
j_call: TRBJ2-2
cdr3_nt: TGTGCCAGCAGCACTAGCGGGGGGGCCTCTCCCGGGGAGCTGTTTTTT
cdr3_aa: CASSTSGGASPGELFF

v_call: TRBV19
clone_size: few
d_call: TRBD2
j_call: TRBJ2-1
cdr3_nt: TGTGCCAGTAGTCCACGACTAGCGGGAGGGGGGTACAATGAGCAGTTCTTC
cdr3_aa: CASSPRLAGGGYNEQFF

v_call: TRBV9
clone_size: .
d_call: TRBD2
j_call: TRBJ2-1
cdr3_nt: TGTGCCAGCAGCGTAGGAAGCGGGAGTGGGAATGAGCAGTTCTTC
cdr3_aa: CASSVGSGSGNEQFF

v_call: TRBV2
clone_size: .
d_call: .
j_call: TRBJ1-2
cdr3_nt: TGTGCCAGCAGTTTGATCAGGGCCTCTCCCTATGGCTACACCTTC
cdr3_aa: CASSLIRASPYGYTF

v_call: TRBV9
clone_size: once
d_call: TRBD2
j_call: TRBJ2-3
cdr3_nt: TGTGCCAGCAGCGCAGGACTAGCGTCTAGCACAGATACGCAGTATTTT
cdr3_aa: CASSAGLASSTDTQYF

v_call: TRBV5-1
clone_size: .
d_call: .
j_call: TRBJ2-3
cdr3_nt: TGCGCCAGCAGCTTGACCGGGCCTAGCCATGATACGCAGTATTTT
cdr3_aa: CASSLTGPSHDTQYF

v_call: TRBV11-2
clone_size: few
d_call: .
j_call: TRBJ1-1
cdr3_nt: TGTGCCAGCAGCTTGGAGAGAGTGAACACTGAAGCTTTCTTT
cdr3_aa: CASSLERVNTEAFF

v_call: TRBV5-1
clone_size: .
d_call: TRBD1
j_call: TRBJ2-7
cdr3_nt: TGCGCCAGCAGCTTGTTTGGGACAGGGGTCCGGGAGCAGTACTTC
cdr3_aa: CASSLFGTGVREQYF

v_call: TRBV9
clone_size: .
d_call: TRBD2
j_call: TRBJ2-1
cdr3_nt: TGTGCCAGCAGCAAAGACCCGGGACTAGCGGGAGGGCCGAGTAATGAGCAGTTCTTC
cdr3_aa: CASSKDPGLAGGPSNEQFF

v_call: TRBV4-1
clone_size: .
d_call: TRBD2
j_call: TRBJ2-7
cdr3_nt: TGCGCCAGCAGCCAAGAGGGTGGGACTAGCGCCTACGAGCAGTACTTC
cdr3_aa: CASSQEGGTSAYEQYF

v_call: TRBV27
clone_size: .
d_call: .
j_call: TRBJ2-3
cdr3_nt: TGTGCCAGCAGTTTCGACGCAGGGGTCCCTGATACGCAGTATTTT
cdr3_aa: CASSFDAGVPDTQYF

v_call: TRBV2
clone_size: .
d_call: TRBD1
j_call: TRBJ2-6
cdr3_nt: TGTGCCAGCAGTAGGACAGGGGCCGCCTCTGGGGCCAACGTCCTGACTTTC
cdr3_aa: CASSRTGAASGANVLTF

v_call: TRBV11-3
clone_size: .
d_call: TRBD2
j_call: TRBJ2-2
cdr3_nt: TGTGCCAGCAGCTTCGGCGGGAGGACCGGGGAGCTGTTTTTT
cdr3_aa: CASSFGGRTGELFF

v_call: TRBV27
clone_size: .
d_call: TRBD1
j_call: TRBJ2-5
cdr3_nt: TGTGCCAGCAGTTCACACCGGGACAGGCCTCCTCAAGAGACCCAGTACTTC
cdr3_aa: CASSSHRDRPPQETQYF

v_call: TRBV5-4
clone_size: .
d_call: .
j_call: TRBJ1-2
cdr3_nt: TGTGCCAGCAGCTCTAGGGGGGGCGGCTATGGCTACACCTTC
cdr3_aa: CASSSRGGGYGYTF

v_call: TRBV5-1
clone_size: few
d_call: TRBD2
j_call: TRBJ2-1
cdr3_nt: TGCGCCAGCAGCCTCCGGACTAGCGGCTCCTACAATGAGCAGTTCTTC
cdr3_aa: CASSLRTSGSYNEQFF

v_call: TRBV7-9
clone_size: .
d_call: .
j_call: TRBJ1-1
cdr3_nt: TGTGCCAGCAGCCCTACTTTCGGGGGAGGTAACACTGAAGCTTTCTTT
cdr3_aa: CASSPTFGGGNTEAFF

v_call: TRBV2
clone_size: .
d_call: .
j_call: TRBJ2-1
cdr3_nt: TGTGCCAGCAGTGACGGGCGGGGATTCTCCTACAATGAGCAGTTCTTC
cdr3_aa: CASSDGRGFSYNEQFF

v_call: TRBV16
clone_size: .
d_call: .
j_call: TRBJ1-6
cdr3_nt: TGTGCCAGCAGCCAAAGGGGGTTTGGTTCACCCCTCCACTTT
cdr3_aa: CASSQRGFGSPLHF

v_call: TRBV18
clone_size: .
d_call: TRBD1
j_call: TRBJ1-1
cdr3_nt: TGTGCCAGCTCCCCCGACAGGGGGCCGGGTGAAGCTTTCTTT
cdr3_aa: CASSPDRGPGEAFF

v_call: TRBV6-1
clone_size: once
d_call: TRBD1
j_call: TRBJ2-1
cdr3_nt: TGTGCCAGCAGGGGGACAGGGGGCGTCGATGAGCAGTTCTTC
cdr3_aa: CASRGTGGVDEQFF

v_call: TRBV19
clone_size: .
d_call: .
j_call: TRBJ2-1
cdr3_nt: TGTGCCAGTAGTCTCGGGACTCTCGGCAATGAGCAGTTCTTC
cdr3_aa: CASSLGTLGNEQFF

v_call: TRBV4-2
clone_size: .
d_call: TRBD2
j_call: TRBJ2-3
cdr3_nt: TGTGCCAGCAGCCAAGAAGCTAGCGGAACAGATACGCAGTATTTT
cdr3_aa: CASSQEASGTDTQYF